The next 19 T cell receptor beta chains were all read from a single sample in a study of blood T cells in healthy people across ages. Together with a sample-barcoded 5' primer, a J-beta primer mix was included in a second PCR lasting roughly 7 to 11 cycles. TCRdb re-derived calls from the 5' RACE reads in MiXCR, one entry per CDR3 protein. This repertoire shows about 780,000 distinct CDR3 sequences, about 47% found once; its top ten account for approximately 18%. The sample taken for sequencing was blood. These receptors came from a man at least 80 years old in good health.

V and J are TRBV11-3 and TRBJ1-2, with 8 bases that match TRBD1. This CDR3 comprises 16 residues. Germline loops: CDR1 SGHNT, CDR2 YENEEA. V was pared by 3 bases and J by 3 bases, with 9 bases of the junction left unmatched. The CDR3 here is CASSFSRGQGDYGYTF. CDR3 bases: TGTGCCAGCAGCTTTTCCCGCGGACAGGGCGACTATGGCTACACCTTC.

The chain employs TRBV20-1 and TRBJ2-3; 13 bases fit TRBD2. CDR3 length: 17 amino acids. Looked up from germline, CDR1 is DFQATT and CDR2 is SNEGSKA (reference sequence). V shed 5 bases and J 0 bases; nucleotides not matched to a gene: 8. CDR3 DNA: TGCAGTGCTGCGAGAGGGACTAGCGGGGCTAGCACAGATACGCAGTATTTT. It yields the protein CSAARGTSGASTDTQYF.

This clonotype was picked up many times. The chain joins TRBV10-3 to TRBJ2-7, with 7 bases identical to TRBD2. V shed 4 bases and J 4 bases; nucleotides not matched to a gene: 10. The CDR3 is 15 amino acids. Germline CDR1 is ENHRY and CDR2 is SYGVKD. CDR3 protein: CAISAGAGVRYEQYF. CDR3 sequence (DNA): TGTGCCATCAGTGCGGGTGCGGGAGTACGATACGAGCAGTACTTC.

This clonotype was seen many times. The chain links TRBV27 to TRBJ2-7, with 8 bases matching TRBD2. V dropped 5 bases and J dropped 4; count of bases not matched to a gene: 13. CDR1 and CDR2 (germline): MNHEY, SMNVEV (reference sequence). CDR3 length equals 16 residues. The CDR3 spells CASSVRHREGLYEQYF. Written as DNA, the CDR3 is TGTGCCAGCAGTGTACGACACCGGGAGGGCCTTTACGAGCAGTACTTC.

This chain uses TRBV5-1 with TRBJ2-5, with D possibly TRBD2 on 5 matching bases. The CDR3 totals 16 residues. Germline assignment: CDR1 SGHRS and CDR2 YFSETQ. With 0 bases removed from V and 11 bases from J, the gap between germline ends came to 23 bases. The CDR3: CASSLDGAVPFDEQYF. For the CDR3, the DNA is TGCGCCAGCAGCTTGGACGGAGCGGTTCCGTTCGATGAGCAGTACTTC. The variable domain in full, completed from reference TRBV5-1 and TRBJ2-5, reads KAGVTQTPRYLIKTRGQQVTLSCSPISGHRSVSWYQQTPGQGLQFLFEYFSETQRNKGNFPGRFSGRQFSNSRSEMNVSTLELGDSALYLCASSLDGAVPFDEQYFGPGTRLLVL.

This clonotype was seen at least ten times. The rearrangement links TRBV5-1 to TRBJ2-7, with a possible D match to TRBD1 (5 bases). The length of the CDR3 is 15 residues. Germline V gives CDR1 SGHRS, CDR2 YFSETQ. V shed 0 bases and J shed 3 bases, with 13 bases lying between them. The CDR3, as DNA: TGCGCCAGCAGCTTGGATGGGGCAGGTATCTACGAGCAGTACTTC. It codes for CASSLDGAGIYEQYF.

V usage is TRBV11-2 and J usage is TRBJ1-2; perhaps TRBD1 as D (6 bases). CDR3 length: 16 residues. Germline values: CDR1 SGHAT, CDR2 FQNNGV. V gave up 5 bases and J gave up 5 bases, with 21 bases separating them. The DNA of the CDR3 is TGTGCCAGCAGCCTATGGGACACCCCTTTACGATATGGCTACACCTTC. It encodes CASSLWDTPLRYGYTF.

The chain uses TRBV20-1 and TRBJ1-6; weak D call: TRBD1 (6 bases). This CDR3 is 14 amino acids long. Trimming removed 0 bases at V and 7 bases at J, with 10 bases between. Germline V gene data show CDR1 as DFQATT and CDR2 as SNEGSKA (reference sequence). The CDR3 DNA reads TGCAGTGCTAGAGAGGGGGGACAAAATTCACCCCTCCACTTT. Encoded protein: CSAREGGQNSPLHF.

The CDR3 loop is CASSRQGVNIQYF. The CDR3 DNA is TGTGCCAGCAGCAGGCAGGGGGTAAACATTCAGTACTTC. This sequence joins TRBV28 and TRBJ2-4; 7 nucleotides match TRBD1. The V gene end was trimmed by 6 bases and the J gene end by 6 bases; junction bases not matched to a gene: 5. CDR1 is MDHEN and CDR2 is SYDVKM in the germline V gene. The length of the CDR3 is 13 residues. The full variable domain, with the rest looked up from reference TRBV28 and TRBJ2-4, is DVKVTQSSRYLVKRTGEKVFLECVQDMDHENMFWYRQDPGLGLRLIYFSYDVKMKEKGDIPEGYSVSREKKERFSLILESASTNQTSMYLCASSRQGVNIQYFGAGTRLSVL.

This clonotype has a handful of counts. The chain joins TRBV7-2 to TRBJ1-2; D possibly corresponds to TRBD1 (5 bases). CDR3 size: 15 residues. Germline CDR1 reads SGHTA; CDR2 reads FQGNSA. V dropped 1 base and J dropped 0 bases, with 9 bases sitting between them. CDR3 in amino acids: CASSLEGLANYGYTF. Written as DNA, the CDR3 is TGTGCCAGCAGCTTAGAGGGACTGGCTAACTATGGCTACACCTTC.

The chain has TRBV12-3 or TRBV12-4 and TRBJ2-2, with 11 positions matching TRBD2. The CDR3 loop spans 17 amino acids. V lost 5 bases, J lost 4 bases, and 9 bases stayed unmatched. CDR3 bases: TGTGCCAGCAGTAAGATGACTAGCGGGAACGGCACCGGGGAGCTGTTTTTT. Amino acids: CASSKMTSGNGTGELFF.

The rearrangement joins TRBV9 to TRBJ1-3, with 12 bases aligning to TRBD1. V dropped 3 bases and J dropped 3; count of bases not matched to a gene: 4. CDR3 length: 16 residues. CDR1 and CDR2 from the germline V gene are SGDLS and YYNGEE. The CDR3 DNA reads as TGTGCCAGCAGCGCCGGGACAGGGGGCAATGGAAACACCATATATTTT. Translation: CASSAGTGGNGNTIYF.

This clonotype has more than one count but fewer than ten. This rearrangement joins TRBV28 to TRBJ2-5; 11 bases fit TRBD2. CDR1 and CDR2 from the germline V gene are MDHEN and SYDVKM. V lost 3 bases, J lost 7 bases, and 7 bases stayed unmatched. The CDR3 runs 15 residues. CDR3 loop: CASSFASGRQATQYF. Written as DNA, the CDR3 is TGTGCCAGCAGTTTCGCTAGCGGGAGGCAGGCGACCCAGTACTTC.

The chain couples TRBV4-1 to TRBJ1-6; D gene unclear. Germline V lookup: CDR1 MGHRA, CDR2 YSYEKL. With 0 bases removed from V and 0 bases from J, the gap between germline ends came to 12 bases. This CDR3 contains 18 residues. CDR3: CASSQDSRGSSYNSPLHF. CDR3 coding DNA: TGCGCCAGCAGCCAAGATAGTCGCGGGAGCTCCTATAATTCACCCCTCCACTTT.

In its sample, this clonotype was seen a few times. The chain has TRBV20-1 and TRBJ2-3, with unresolved D. The CDR3 consists of 13 residues. The ends were cut back, 5 bases at V and 6 bases at J, with 15 bases in the middle. Germline CDR1 DFQATT, CDR2 SNEGSKA (reference sequence). CDR3 nucleotides: TGCAGTGCTCCAGGTCCTGGGAAGGATACGCAGTATTTT. As protein: CSAPGPGKDTQYF.

J is TRBJ2-4 and V is TRBV6-6, with D unclear. The CDR3 consists of 9 residues. CDR1 and CDR2 (germline): MNHNY, SVGAGI (reference sequence). V shed 8 bases and J shed 9 bases, with 5 bases lying between them. This CDR3 is CASASIQYF. CDR3 sequence (DNA): TGTGCCAGCGCTAGCATTCAGTACTTC.

This clonotype turned up a few times. The chain combines TRBV7-2 with TRBJ1-2, with unresolved D. Looked up from germline, CDR1 is SGHTA and CDR2 is FQGNSA. The length of the CDR3 is 12 residues. V was clipped by 3 bases and J by 8 bases, with 10 bases between them. CDR3 region: CASSFPGRGYTF. Here the CDR3 DNA reads TGTGCCAGCAGCTTCCCCGGTCGAGGCTACACCTTC. The variable domain in full, with the rest retrieved from reference TRBV7-2 and TRBJ1-2, is GAGVSQSPSNKVTEKGKDVELRCDPISGHTALYWYRQSLGQGLEFLIYFQGNSAPDKSGLPSDRFSAERTGGSVSTLTIQRTQQEDSAVYLCASSFPGRGYTFGSGTRLTVV.

This clonotype was counted only a few times. The chain recombines TRBV20-1 with TRBJ1-1, with D unclear. Germline CDR1 DFQATT, CDR2 SNEGSKA (reference sequence). Between the trimmed V and J ends, which lost 1 base and 1 base, there was a span of 7 bases. The CDR3 is 13 residues long. CDR3 residues: CSARGFQNTEAFF. CDR3 in DNA: TGCAGTGCTAGAGGGTTCCAGAACACTGAAGCTTTCTTT.

This chain joins TRBV13 and TRBJ1-2, with 8 bases identical to TRBD1. Germline values: CDR1 PRHDT, CDR2 FYEKMQ (reference sequence). CDR3 length: 14 amino acids. J gave up 3 bases and V 4 bases, and 4 bases lay outside the gene matches. In DNA form, the CDR3 reads TGTGCCAGCAGCTCACCAGGGGGCGACTATGGCTACACCTTC. This gives the protein CASSSPGGDYGYTF. The full variable domain, its missing parts supplied by reference TRBV13 and TRBJ1-2, is AAGVIQSPRHLIKEKRETATLKCYPIPRHDTVYWYQQGPGQDPQFLISFYEKMQSDKGSIPDRFSAQQFSDYHSELNMSSLELGDSALYFCASSSPGGDYGYTFGSGTRLTVV.